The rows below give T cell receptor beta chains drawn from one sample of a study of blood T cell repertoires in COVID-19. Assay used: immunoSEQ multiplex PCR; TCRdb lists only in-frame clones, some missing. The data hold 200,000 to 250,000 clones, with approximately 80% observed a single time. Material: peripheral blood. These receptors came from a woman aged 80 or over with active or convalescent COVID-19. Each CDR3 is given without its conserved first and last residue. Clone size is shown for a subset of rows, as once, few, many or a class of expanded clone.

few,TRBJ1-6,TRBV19,ASSTHKRALNSPLH
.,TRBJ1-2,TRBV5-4,ASSSGQGDYGYT
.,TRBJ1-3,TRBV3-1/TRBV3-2,ASSPFSEGNTIY
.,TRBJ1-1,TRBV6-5,ASILALNTEAF
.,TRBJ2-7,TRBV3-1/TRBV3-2,ASSTTGGNYEQY
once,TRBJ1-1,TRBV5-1,ASSGGTGIGGTEAF
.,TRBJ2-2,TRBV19,ASSRGQGNTGELF
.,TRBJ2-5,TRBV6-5,ASSYSLGGQETQY
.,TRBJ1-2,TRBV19,ASSIYRGLYGYT
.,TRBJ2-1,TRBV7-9,ASSLGQNEQF
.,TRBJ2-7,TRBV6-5,ASSPMGQGTYEQY
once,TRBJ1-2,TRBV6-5,ASSFKAGLNGYT
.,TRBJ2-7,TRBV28,ASSLGLAGVISSREQY
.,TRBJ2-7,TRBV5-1,ASSLGQVYEQY
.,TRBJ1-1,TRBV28,ASSTVGQGNTEAF